The following is a TCR beta chain sequence with its context. Which antigen it targets is not known. Base-call qualities are not available, and no considerably larger clone is one nucleotide away. The data were obtained in a study of cytomegalovirus exposure and HLA in healthy donors (TCRdb year 2017). A note on the overall study: An earlier analysis of several hundred of the donors reported about 250 Gb of sequence data and 117 million unique TCR beta sequences from 150 million to 200 million T cells. A later analysis re-examined previously published TCR beta repertoires from around 670 donors and added high-resolution HLA genotyping to investigate patterns of TCR occurrence. Of the 300 to 500 genotyped donors, 81% were placed in the genetic ancestry cluster associated with self-reported Caucasian donors. On average, 235,054 unique TCR beta nucleotide sequences were sequenced per donor among more than 350 genotyped donors of the cohort, with 15% to 20% of those sequences being non-productive. Alongside the repertoire data, information on donor age, sex, ethnicity and CMV serostatus was compiled. The number of donors typed differed by locus, with 629-630 for A, B, C, DRB1 and DQB1, around 520 for DQA1, about 610 for DPA1, and around 430 for DPB1. HLA typing covered class I and class II loci at four-digit resolution. Rather than using new phenotypic data, the later analysis identified candidate immune exposures from TCR beta sequences and from how often those sequences occurred across donors. To predict cytomegalovirus infection status, the study brought together high-throughput TCR immunosequencing, statistical association of individual TCRs with disease status, and machine learning. A later genetic analysis used genome-wide SNP genotypes for about 60% of the 666 donors, treating that subset as a discovery cohort. To decide whether each TCR beta V gene segment behaved as functional or pseudogenic, an earlier analysis of approximately 590 of the donors relied on high-throughput TCR beta sequencing. Using immunosequencing, the study profiled T cell repertoires from fewer than 700 subjects and related those repertoires to cytomegalovirus serostatus. Along with the roughly 710-subject first cohort, a separate validation cohort of over a hundred different subjects was used. The study aimed to test whether signatures of past pathogen exposure could be identified by cataloging public T cell receptors. All discovery cohort repertoires had been generated on a single sequencing platform. A few DR-DQ haplotypes were treated as single units for association and clustering because of strong linkage in the cohort. An early release covering approximately 600 HLA-typed donors comprised 250 to 350 gigabases of sequencing data and 65 million to 100 million unique TCR sequences.

The cohort comprised around 690 healthy bone marrow donors. At the time of sampling, every cohort member was nominally healthy, though immune exposures that went unrecorded were likely present. The donor tested CMV seronegative and was one of the 352 seronegative cohort members. A peripheral blood sample was provided by each donor, and peripheral blood mononuclear cells were used for TCR beta sequencing. Genomic DNA extraction from the blood cell samples was performed with the Qiagen DNeasy Blood Extraction Kit. For this chain, trimming is 6 bases at the V end and 3 bases at the J end, and the number of junction bases without a gene match is 5. Taken from cysteine to phenylalanine, the CDR3 has 14 residues. CDR3 DNA is the only sequence kept; it has 42 bases, read in frame from the first base. Per the germline V gene, KGHSH is the CDR1 and LQKENI is the CDR2. General conclusions and limits of the study: Linkage disequilibrium might explain the correlated functional status among segregating V segments, but an unknown experimental factor could not be ruled out. Most TCR sequences were observed very rarely across donors, whereas some public TCRs were present in many individuals. For the cohort, immune exposure information was limited to CMV serostatus. Some IMGT-functional V segments, including TRBV6-2 and TRBV6-3, could not be distinguished by the 87-base-pair reads and were therefore excluded. Presence/absence analyses assumed roughly uniform sequencing depth across donors, an assumption that may not hold. A later genetic analysis associated a missense DCLRE1C variant with V-gene and J-gene trimming of TCR beta chains, and an independent cohort replicated the association. A later analysis found that HLA-associated TCR beta chains were more clonally expanded and had lower generation probabilities than equally common non-associated chains. Because some donors lacked HLA typing at each locus, the association tests relied only on the typed subset. A later analysis reported that several top co-occurrence clusters appeared linked to parvovirus B19, influenza, CMV and Epstein-Barr virus. A further reported finding was that TCR beta sequences accurately predicted the HLA-A and HLA-B alleles for most subjects in the first cohort. The sequencing pipeline was judged likely to have produced a cluster of highly shared sequence variants as a technical artifact. A later analysis associated 15,000 to 20,000 TCR beta sequences with specific HLA alleles at a false discovery rate of 0.05. The earlier analysis of around 600 of the donors excluded some 15 rarely observed V segments, including chromosome 9 orphons, because counts were too low. Only TCR beta chains were sequenced in this cohort, and the absence of alpha or paired-chain data limited detectable features. The authors suggested that the approach could potentially be extended to other disease states and immunological phenotypes. The study listed 150 to 200 TCR beta chains as associated with cytomegalovirus. Strong co-occurrence of HLA alleles, especially DR and DQ, made assigning TCR associations to individual alleles difficult. Cytomegalovirus status was reported to be diagnosed by the classifier with high specificity and sensitivity in both the original and validation cohorts. In an earlier analysis of some 550 of the donors, most TCR beta V segments were observed in productive rearrangements about 90% or about 30% of the time, broadly matching IMGT annotations. Compared with the roughly 710-donor mean, donors in an Asian-associated ancestry cluster had fewer N-insertions in productive TCRs, according to a later genetic analysis. In vitro tests confirmed that a few of the cytomegalovirus-associated TCR beta chains recognize cytomegalovirus antigens. A later analysis found that TCR association rates varied across HLA loci, with DRB1 alleles showing the most associated TCRs and HLA-C alleles the fewest. In a later analysis, most CMV-associated TCR beta chains were found to appear HLA-restricted, with HLA associations seemingly driven largely by CMV exposure.

The method behind the library was the immunoSEQ multiplex PCR assay. For the multiplex PCR, a mixture combining 60 forward primers for TCR Vbeta segments and 13 reverse primers for TCR Jbeta segments was used. The CDR3 region of rearranged TCR beta genes was amplified from genomic DNA by a multiplex PCR assay. The Illumina HiSeq System was used to sequence the amplified TCR beta libraries as 87-base-pair reads. The source study handled its data this way. Across the roughly 600 repertoires, a later analysis counted roughly 84 million unique TCR beta chains, roughly 11 million of which were shared by at least two donors. Raw reads were error-corrected and collapsed into unique sequences with a nearest-neighbor algorithm that merged closely related sequences to remove PCR and sequencing errors. Alignment of CDR3 sequences to IMGT reference sequences was used to assign V, D and J gene segments. For a sequence to be retained, a match of at least six nucleotides was required to both a V gene segment and a J gene segment. Rearrangements were classified as productive when the CDR3 lacked stop codons and remained in frame with V and J, and all other rearrangements were classified as non-productive. CDR3 was defined by IMGT convention, running from the second conserved V-encoded cysteine to the conserved J-encoded phenylalanine. Sequences without an unambiguous match to a single V gene segment were excluded from the earlier analysis of about 600 of the donors. In an earlier analysis of 587 of the donors, V segments were called functional above 56.7% productive rearrangements and were called segregating when the between-donor standard deviation exceeded 5%. A statistical classification framework was built to diagnose cytomegalovirus status from the catalog of TCR beta chain sequences. A later analysis assigned V and J genes by comparing TCR nucleotide sequences with IMGT/GENE-DB human TR gene sequences. In a later analysis, CDR3 sequences and most-parsimonious VDJ recombination scenarios were assigned using the TCRdist pipeline. A later analysis defined each TCR beta chain by its CDR3 amino acid sequence plus V-gene family, and excluded reads lacking a unique V-gene family. A later analysis removed nearly 600 highly shared, low-generation-probability nucleotide sequences to deal with suspected cross-contamination and a sequencing artifact. For each public chain, a later analysis derived a clonal expansion index from normalized ranks of inferred template counts within each repertoire. In a later analysis, generation probabilities were computed with a VDJ recombination model fitted to out-of-frame rearrangements, and the resulting probabilities were checked against IGoR. In a later analysis, TCR-TCR, TCR-HLA and TCR-CMV co-occurrence was scored with hypergeometric tests, and a repertoire-size bias correction was applied to TCR pairs. To estimate false discovery rates, a later analysis permuted the HLA or CMV assignments 20 times. A later analysis grouped co-occurring TCRs with DBSCAN, adding TCRdist sequence similarity when clustering within HLA-allele-positive subsets. Repertoires with fewer than 30,000 or more than 120,000 public chains were left out of co-occurrence clustering, as were about 5 repertoires with anomalous nucleotide sharing. The table was pulled from immuneACCESS by TCRdb, which kept in-frame rearrangements only. Such tables lose some clones; where checked, under half of the loss comes from unresolved V genes, and the rest has no known cause. D and trimming come from the DNA, and the V and J calls and clone size come from that table. This sample gives 150,000 to 200,000 clones in total; more than 70% of them show up just once. About 1% of the sample lies in the top ten.

The chain is assembled from TRBV18 and TRBJ1-5; TRBD1 aligns with 7 central bases. The clonotype originates from a woman in her 40s in good health and CMV-seronegative. Sequenced input: PBMCs. The CDR3 protein: CASSPGQDNQPQHF. The DNA reads TGTGCCAGCTCCCCTGGACAGGACAATCAGCCCCAGCATTTT.